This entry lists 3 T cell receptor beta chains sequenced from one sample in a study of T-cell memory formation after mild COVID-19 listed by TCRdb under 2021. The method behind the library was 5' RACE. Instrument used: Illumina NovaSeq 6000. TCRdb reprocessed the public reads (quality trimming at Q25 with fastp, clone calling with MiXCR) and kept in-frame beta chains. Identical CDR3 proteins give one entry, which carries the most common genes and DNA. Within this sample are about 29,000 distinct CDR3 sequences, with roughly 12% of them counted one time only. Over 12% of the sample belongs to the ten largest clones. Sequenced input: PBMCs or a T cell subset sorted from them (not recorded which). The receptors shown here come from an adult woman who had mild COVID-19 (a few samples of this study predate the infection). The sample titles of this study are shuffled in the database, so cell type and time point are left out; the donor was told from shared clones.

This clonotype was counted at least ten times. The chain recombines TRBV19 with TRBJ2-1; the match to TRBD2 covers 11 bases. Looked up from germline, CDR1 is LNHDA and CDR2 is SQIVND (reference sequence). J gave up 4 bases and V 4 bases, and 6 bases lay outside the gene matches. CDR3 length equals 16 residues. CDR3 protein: CASSRAGTSGYNEQFF. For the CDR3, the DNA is TGTGCCAGTAGTAGGGCCGGGACTAGCGGTTACAATGAGCAGTTCTTC.

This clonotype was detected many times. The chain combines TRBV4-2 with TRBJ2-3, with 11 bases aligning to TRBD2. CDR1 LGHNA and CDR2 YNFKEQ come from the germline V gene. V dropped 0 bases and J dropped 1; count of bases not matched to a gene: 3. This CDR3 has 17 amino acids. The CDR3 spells CASSQDQTSGGTDTQYF. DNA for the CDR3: TGTGCCAGCAGCCAAGATCAGACTAGCGGGGGCACAGATACGCAGTATTTT.

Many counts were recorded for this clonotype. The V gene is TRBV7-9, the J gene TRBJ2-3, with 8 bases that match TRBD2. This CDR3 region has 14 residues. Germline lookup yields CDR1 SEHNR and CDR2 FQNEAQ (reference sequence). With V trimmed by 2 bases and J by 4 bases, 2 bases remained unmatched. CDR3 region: CASSLTGGADTQYF. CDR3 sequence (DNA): TGTGCCAGCAGCTTAACCGGGGGGGCAGATACGCAGTATTTT.